These 22 T cell receptor beta chains were all obtained from the same sample, sequenced in a study of blood T cell repertoires in COVID-19. Clones were read by immunoSEQ multiplex PCR, and TCRdb kept only the in-frame ones, dropping some. Of around 37,000 clones in the sample, 65% to 75% were seen once. The sample was peripheral blood. The source is a man aged 65-85 years with COVID-19, enrolled during active disease.

This sequence joins TRBV5-1 and TRBJ2-2, with a possible D match to TRBD2 (5 bases). CDR3 size: 13 residues. CDR1 SGHRS and CDR2 YFSETQ come from the germline V gene. Trimming cost V 1 base and J 6 bases, with 7 bases left between them. This chain's CDR3 is CASSLLRAGELFF. The CDR3 DNA is TGCGCCAGCAGCTTGTTGAGGGCCGGGGAGCTGTTTTTT.

This chain links TRBV18 with TRBJ2-1; D is possibly TRBD1 (5 bases). The CDR3 runs 14 residues. CDR1 KGHSH and CDR2 LQKENI come from the germline V gene. V lost 3 bases, J lost 9 bases, and 15 bases lay in between. CDR3 in amino acids: CASSPWTPGSEQFF. CDR3 nucleotide sequence: TGTGCCAGCTCACCCTGGACACCAGGGTCTGAGCAGTTCTTC.

The genes are TRBV7-9 and TRBJ2-1, with 8 bases aligning to TRBD2. Unmatched junction bases numbered 7, after V lost 2 bases and J lost 7 bases. This CDR3 contains 15 residues. Germline V gene lookup returns CDR1 SEHNR and CDR2 FQNEAQ (reference sequence). CDR3 DNA: TGTGCCAGCAGCTTAAGAGCGGGAGCGTGGAATGAGCAGTTCTTC. It codes for CASSLRAGAWNEQFF.

The chain joins TRBV10-3 to TRBJ1-4; D perhaps matches TRBD1 (6 bases). CDR3 size: 13 residues. Germline V lookup: CDR1 ENHRY, CDR2 SYGVKD. Deletions cut 10 bases from V and 3 bases from J, with 12 bases between. The CDR3 loop reads CATRNRANEKLFF. DNA of the CDR3: TGTGCCACCAGGAACAGGGCTAATGAAAAACTGTTTTTT.

The chain couples TRBV6-2 or TRBV6-3 to TRBJ2-1, with TRBD2 as a possible D gene (6 bases). The V end was cut by 5 bases, the J end by 7 bases, with 24 bases between. Germline CDR1 MNHEY, CDR2 SVGEGT. The CDR3 sequence is 17 residues long. The CDR3 nucleotides read TGTGCCAGCAGTCAGATTGTGTCCTGGCCCGCGGGGAATGAGCAGTTCTTC. Translation gives CASSQIVSWPAGNEQFF.

The chain recombines TRBV7-9 with TRBJ1-1, with D unclear. The CDR3 covers 13 residues. The germline V gene encodes CDR1 SEHNR and CDR2 FQNEAQ (reference sequence). V lost 8 bases and J 2 bases, leaving 12 bases between the germline ends. The chain's CDR3 is CASFAAGNTEAFF. CDR3 coding DNA: TGTGCCAGCTTCGCCGCGGGAAACACTGAAGCTTTCTTT.

The chain carries TRBV9 and TRBJ2-7, with D possibly being TRBD2 (5 bases). There are 13 residues in the CDR3. Trimming took off 4 bases at V and 3 bases at J, with 11 bases between the two ends. Germline CDR1 SGDLS, CDR2 YYNGEE. This chain's CDR3 is CASSTGEGYEQYF. CDR3 DNA sequence: TGTGCCAGCAGCACCGGAGAGGGCTACGAGCAGTACTTC.

V is TRBV27 and J is TRBJ1-2, with TRBD1 matching over 7 bases. V shed 3 bases, J shed 4 bases, and the junction held 5 bases outside the gene matches. Germline V gene lookup returns CDR1 MNHEY and CDR2 SMNVEV (reference sequence). CDR3 length: 14 residues. The CDR3 nucleotides read TGTGCCAGCAGTTTGAGAGGGGGCGCCTATGGCTACACCTTC. It codes for CASSLRGGAYGYTF.

The chain joins TRBV11-2 to TRBJ2-5; 7 bases match TRBD2. This CDR3 comprises 13 residues. The junction had 5 bases not matched to a gene; V was cut back by 5 bases and J by 5 bases. The germline gives CDR1 SGHAT, CDR2 FQNNGV. CDR3 residues: CASSKGTTETQYF. CDR3 DNA sequence: TGTGCCAGCAGCAAGGGGACTACGGAGACCCAGTACTTC.

This rearrangement joins TRBV9 to TRBJ1-1; unclear D gene. Germline CDR1 is SGDLS and CDR2 is YYNGEE. This CDR3 has 12 residues. The germline V and J ends were trimmed by 4 bases and 6 bases, with 10 bases remaining between them. In nucleotides, the CDR3 is TGTGCCAGCAGCCCGAGGGTACCTGAAGCTTTCTTT. Translated, it gives CASSPRVPEAFF.

This rearrangement joins TRBV6-2 or TRBV6-3 to TRBJ1-6, with D perhaps TRBD1 (5 bases). Germline CDR1 and CDR2: MNHEY and SVGEGT. V was shortened by 4 bases and J by 7 bases, with 11 bases between the two germline ends. The CDR3 is 14 amino acids. The CDR3 DNA sequence: TGTGCCAGCAGTTGGACAAAGGACAATTCACCCCTCCACTTT. Translation gives CASSWTKDNSPLHF.

The J gene is TRBJ2-2, the V gene TRBV5-1; 12 nucleotides match TRBD2. Germline V gene lookup returns CDR1 SGHRS and CDR2 YFSETQ. CDR3 length: 16 residues. V dropped 4 bases and J dropped 2; count of bases not matched to a gene: 3. CDR3: CASSQLAGGNTGELFF. DNA for the CDR3: TGCGCCAGCAGCCAACTAGCGGGGGGAAACACCGGGGAGCTGTTTTTT.

The rearrangement joins TRBV12-3 or TRBV12-4 to TRBJ1-1; 7 nucleotides line up with TRBD1. Trimming cost V 3 bases and J 5 bases; bases outside gene matches: 3. The CDR3 covers 13 residues. This CDR3 is CASSFKQGTEAFF. The CDR3 DNA is TGTGCCAGCAGTTTCAAACAGGGGACTGAAGCTTTCTTT.

The rearrangement uses TRBV4-1 and TRBJ2-7; 16 bases align to TRBD2. The length of the CDR3 is 16 residues. The V gene end was trimmed by 4 bases and the J gene end by 3 bases; junction bases not matched to a gene: 3. Germline CDR1 and CDR2: MGHRA and YSYEKL. CDR3 in amino acids: CASSRGTSGGGYEQYF. As DNA, the CDR3 is TGCGCCAGCAGCCGAGGGACTAGCGGGGGGGGCTACGAGCAGTACTTC.

CDR3 DNA: TGTGCCAGCAGCTTGAGGACAGGGGCCGGGGAGCTGTTTTTT. Its protein is CASSLRTGAGELFF. The genes are TRBV5-4 and TRBJ2-2; 9 bases agree with TRBD1. This CDR3 contains 14 residues. Trimming at V came to 1 base and at J to 6 bases, leaving 1 base not matched to a gene. CDR1 and CDR2 (germline): SGHNT, YYREEE (reference sequence).

V gene TRBV27 combines with J gene TRBJ1-1, with a possible D match to TRBD1 (5 bases). The CDR3 has 14 residues. Germline V gene lookup returns CDR1 MNHEY and CDR2 SMNVEV (reference sequence). V lost 4 bases and J 5 bases, leaving 14 bases between the germline ends. CDR3 in DNA: TGTGCCAGCAGTTGGACCCTCGGGGGGACTGAAGCTTTCTTT. Amino acids: CASSWTLGGTEAFF.

CDR3 nucleotides: TGCGCCAGCAGCAACGAGGCCACAGGGAACACTGAAGCTTTCTTT. As protein: CASSNEATGNTEAFF. The V and J genes are TRBV5-1 and TRBJ1-1; D perhaps matches TRBD1 (5 bases). Germline V gives CDR1 SGHRS, CDR2 YFSETQ. The CDR3 has 15 amino acids. Trimming shortened V by 4 bases and J by 1 base, and 14 bases separated the two germline ends. Full variable domain (remainder filled in from reference TRBV5-1 and TRBJ1-1): KAGVTQTPRYLIKTRGQQVTLSCSPISGHRSVSWYQQTPGQGLQFLFEYFSETQRNKGNFPGRFSGRQFSNSRSEMNVSTLELGDSALYLCASSNEATGNTEAFFGQGTRLTVV.

This clone was recorded a few times. Here the CDR3 reads CASSLKPGSSYEQYF. Written as DNA, the CDR3 is TGTGCCAGCAGCTTAAAACCGGGAAGCTCCTACGAGCAGTACTTC. The chain uses TRBV13 and TRBJ2-7; possible D gene TRBD2, 5 bases. The CDR3 totals 15 residues. With 2 bases removed from V and 0 bases from J, the gap between germline ends came to 11 bases. Germline values: CDR1 PRHDT, CDR2 FYEKMQ (reference sequence). Full variable domain (missing parts from reference TRBV13 and TRBJ2-7): AAGVIQSPRHLIKEKRETATLKCYPIPRHDTVYWYQQGPGQDPQFLISFYEKMQSDKGSIPDRFSAQQFSDYHSELNMSSLELGDSALYFCASSLKPGSSYEQYFGPGTRLTVT.

The chain recombines TRBV7-3 with TRBJ1-6; 9 nucleotides match TRBD1. From germline, CDR1 is SGHTA and CDR2 FQGTGA. The junction had 5 bases not matched to a gene; V was cut back by 5 bases and J by 9 bases. The CDR3 length is 14 residues. The CDR3 region has the DNA TGTGCCAGCAGCCAGGGACAGGGAAGTTCACCCCTCCACTTT. This gives the protein CASSQGQGSSPLHF.

This chain links TRBV30 with TRBJ2-7; D might be TRBD1 (5 bases). The CDR3 is 12 residues long. The ends were cut back, 3 bases at V and 3 bases at J, with 9 bases in the middle. Germline V gene sequence: CDR1 GTSNPN, CDR2 SVGIG (reference sequence). The chain's CDR3 is CAWSGHYYEQYF. The CDR3, as DNA: TGTGCCTGGAGCGGACATTACTACGAGCAGTACTTC.

The rearrangement joins TRBV5-1 to TRBJ1-1, with D tentatively TRBD1 (5 bases). Per the germline V gene, CDR1 is SGHRS and CDR2 is YFSETQ. The ends were cut back, 4 bases at V and 2 bases at J, with 18 bases in the middle. The CDR3 has 16 amino acids. The CDR3 region is CASSPPGGLLNTEAFF. The DNA for the CDR3 is TGCGCCAGCAGCCCCCCCGGGGGGTTGTTAAACACTGAAGCTTTCTTT.

DNA for the CDR3: TGTGCCAGCACCGCCCCAGGGCCCTACGAGCAGTACTTC. Its translation is CASTAPGPYEQYF. This chain uses TRBV28 with TRBJ2-7, with a possible D match to TRBD1 (5 bases). The V gene's germline CDR1 is MDHEN and CDR2 SYDVKM. V lost 7 bases, J lost 2 bases, and 12 bases lay in between. The CDR3 is 13 amino acids.